This is a list of T cell receptor beta chains from one sample in a study of regulatory T cells in long-lasting Graves disease. TCRdb reanalysed the multiplex PCR reads using MiXCR and keeps one entry per CDR3 protein. The table includes roughly 380,000 distinct CDR3 sequences, roughly a sixth detected once. The same data also went into a second study, on T cells in Graves' hyperthyroidism and ophthalmopathy.

The starting material was peripheral blood mononuclear cells (PBMCs), obtained at new diagnosis, from a patient treated with antithyroid drugs. The receptors come from a man aged 40-49 years with Graves disease. The CDR3 runs from the conserved cysteine through the conserved F or W. A D gene is named only where the DNA matches it firmly. Clone size appears in some rows only: once, few, many, or a class for an expanded clone.

clone size	D gene	V gene	J gene	CDR3 DNA	CDR3 protein
few	.	TRBV20-1	TRBJ2-3	TGCAGTGCCTCTAGCACAGATACGCAGTATTTT	CSASSTDTQYF
few	.	TRBV4-2	TRBJ1-4	TGTGCCAGCAGCAGCAAAGGGGCAACTAATGAAAAACTGTTTTTT	CASSSKGATNEKLFF
.	.	TRBV24-1	TRBJ1-6	TGTGCCACCAGTGACCGACAGCCCAATTCACCCCTCCACTTT	CATSDRQPNSPLHF
many	TRBD2	TRBV27	TRBJ2-1	TGTGCCAGCAGTTTCGGGCGGGGGGTCCCTAGCTACAATGAGCAGTTCTTC	CASSFGRGVPSYNEQFF
.	TRBD2	TRBV12-3/TRBV12-4	TRBJ2-1	TGTGCCAGCAGTTTTGCGGCTAGCGGGAGAGGAGTCAATGAGCAGTTCTTC	CASSFAASGRGVNEQFF
.	TRBD1	TRBV5-1	TRBJ2-7	TGCGCCAGCAGCCGGGACAGGGCCTCCCACGAGCAGTACTTC	CASSRDRASHEQYF
many	TRBD2	TRBV6-2/TRBV6-3	TRBJ2-1	TGTGCCAGCAGCCTCCCGGGACTAGGGATCGGTGAGCAGTTCTTC	CASSLPGLGIGEQFF
many	.	TRBV7-8	TRBJ2-4	TGTGCCAGCAAAAGACGGACGGAAAACATTCAGTACTTC	CASKRRTENIQYF
few	TRBD1	TRBV5-1	TRBJ1-1	TGCGCCAGCACCTTAGATCGACAGGGAAAAGCTTTCTTT	CASTLDRQGKAFF
many	.	TRBV30	TRBJ2-1	TGTGCCTGGACCCTCACCGGGACAGGCCCGGGGGGTGAGCAGTTCTTC	CAWTLTGTGPGGEQFF
.	.	TRBV7-3	TRBJ1-1	TGTGCCAGCAGCTTACTCGGGGGCAGGAACACTGAAGCTTTCTTT	CASSLLGGRNTEAFF
.	TRBD1	TRBV10-3	TRBJ2-5	TGTGCCATCAGTATCCGGGACAGGGACCAAGAGACCCAGTACTTC	CAISIRDRDQETQYF
few	.	TRBV14	TRBJ1-4	TGTGCCAGCACCTTGTCAGTCGGGGAAAAACTGTTTTTT	CASTLSVGEKLFF
many	.	TRBV3-1	TRBJ2-1	TGTGCCAGCAGCTCAACCTTCCGCAGTGAGCAGTTCTTC	CASSSTFRSEQFF
.	.	TRBV6-2/TRBV6-3	TRBJ1-1	TGTGCCAGCAGTTTCTCACACGTACCCGAAGCTTTCTTT	CASSFSHVPEAFF
.	.	TRBV6-4	TRBJ2-1	TGTGCCAGCAGTGACTCGGGAGAGCAGTTCTTC	CASSDSGEQFF
.	TRBD2	TRBV7-2	TRBJ2-7	TGTGCCAGCAGCTTACTAGCGGGAGACGACGAGCAGTACTTC	CASSLLAGDDEQYF
.	.	TRBV9	TRBJ1-4	TGTGCCAGCAGCCCTCCCCCCGGGACATTCAACGAAAAACTGTTTTTT	CASSPPPGTFNEKLFF
many	.	TRBV28	TRBJ2-7	TGTGCCAGCCGAATCATAGATGAGCAGTACTTC	CASRIIDEQYF
many	TRBD2	TRBV6-1	TRBJ2-7	TGTGCCAGCAGTGAAGCGCTAGCGGGGGCCTACGAGCAGTACTTC	CASSEALAGAYEQYF
.	.	TRBV9	TRBJ1-1	TGTGCCAGCAGCTCGGGACACGCGAACACTGAAGCTTTCTTT	CASSSGHANTEAFF
many	.	TRBV20-1	TRBJ1-5	TGCAGTGCTAGATTGGCACAGGGAGGCAATCAGCCCCAGCATTTT	CSARLAQGGNQPQHF